This T cell receptor (beta chain) was recovered during a study of T cell clusters in autoimmune cytopenias. Multiplex touch-down PCR amplified TRB using TRB-A and TRB-B pools in one tube. TCRdb reprocessed the multiplex PCR reads and stores each CDR3 protein as one record, lacking DNA. The sample's table shows thousands of distinct CDR3 sequences. Approximately 36,000 genome equivalents of blood DNA were amplified for TRB. This CDR3 comprises 14 residues. The J gene is TRBJ1-1, the V gene TRBV12-3 or TRBV12-4; TCRdb names TRBD1, which stays unverified in the absence of DNA. The specimen was peripheral blood. The receptor was derived from a human donor with an autoimmune cytopenia or autoimmune hepatitis (not recorded which). The CDR3 here is CASSPDRTNTEAFF.